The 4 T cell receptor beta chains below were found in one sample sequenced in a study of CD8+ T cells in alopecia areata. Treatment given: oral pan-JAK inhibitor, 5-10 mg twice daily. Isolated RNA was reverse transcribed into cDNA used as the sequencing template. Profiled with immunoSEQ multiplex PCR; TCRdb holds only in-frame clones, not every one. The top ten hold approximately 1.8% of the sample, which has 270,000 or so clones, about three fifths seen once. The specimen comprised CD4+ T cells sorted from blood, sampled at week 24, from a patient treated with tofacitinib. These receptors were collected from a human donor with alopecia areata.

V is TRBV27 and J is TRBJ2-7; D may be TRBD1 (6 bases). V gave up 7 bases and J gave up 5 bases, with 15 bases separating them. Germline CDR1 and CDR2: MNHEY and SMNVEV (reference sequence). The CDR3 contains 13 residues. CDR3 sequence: CASTFTGSDEQYF. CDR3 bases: TGTGCCAGCACCTTTACAGGGTCGGACGAGCAGTACTTC.

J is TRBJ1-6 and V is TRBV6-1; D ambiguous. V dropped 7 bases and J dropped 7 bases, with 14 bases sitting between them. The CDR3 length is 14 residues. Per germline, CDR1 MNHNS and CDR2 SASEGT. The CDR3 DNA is TGTGCCAGCAATGACCGAGTTCTGAATTCACCCCTCCACTTT. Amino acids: CASNDRVLNSPLHF.

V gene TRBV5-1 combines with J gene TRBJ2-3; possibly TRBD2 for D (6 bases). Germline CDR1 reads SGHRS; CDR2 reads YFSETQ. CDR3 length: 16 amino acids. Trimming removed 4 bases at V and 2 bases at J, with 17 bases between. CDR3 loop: CASSPWGLLTTDTQYF. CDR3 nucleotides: TGCGCCAGCAGCCCATGGGGACTCCTCACCACAGATACGCAGTATTTT.

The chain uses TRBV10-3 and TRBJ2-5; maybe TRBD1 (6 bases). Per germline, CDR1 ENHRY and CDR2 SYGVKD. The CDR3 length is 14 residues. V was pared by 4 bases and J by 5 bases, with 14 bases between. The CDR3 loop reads CAISAGAEDETQYF. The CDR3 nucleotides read TGTGCCATCAGTGCAGGGGCCGAGGATGAGACCCAGTACTTC.